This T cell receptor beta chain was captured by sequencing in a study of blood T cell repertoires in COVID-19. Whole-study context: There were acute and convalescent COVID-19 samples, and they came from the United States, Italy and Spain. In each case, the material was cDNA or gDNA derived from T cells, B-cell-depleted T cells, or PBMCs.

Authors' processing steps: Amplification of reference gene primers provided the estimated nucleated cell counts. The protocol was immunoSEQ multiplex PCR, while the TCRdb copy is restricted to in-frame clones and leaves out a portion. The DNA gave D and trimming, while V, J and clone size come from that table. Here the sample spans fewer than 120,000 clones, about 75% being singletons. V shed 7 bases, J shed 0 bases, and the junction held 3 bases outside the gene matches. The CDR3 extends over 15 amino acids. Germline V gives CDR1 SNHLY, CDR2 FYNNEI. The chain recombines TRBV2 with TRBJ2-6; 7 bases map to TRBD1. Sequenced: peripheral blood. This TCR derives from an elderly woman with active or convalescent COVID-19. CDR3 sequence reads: CASTGQNSGANVLTF. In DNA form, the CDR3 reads TGTGCCAGCACGGGACAGAACTCTGGGGCCAACGTCCTGACTTTC.